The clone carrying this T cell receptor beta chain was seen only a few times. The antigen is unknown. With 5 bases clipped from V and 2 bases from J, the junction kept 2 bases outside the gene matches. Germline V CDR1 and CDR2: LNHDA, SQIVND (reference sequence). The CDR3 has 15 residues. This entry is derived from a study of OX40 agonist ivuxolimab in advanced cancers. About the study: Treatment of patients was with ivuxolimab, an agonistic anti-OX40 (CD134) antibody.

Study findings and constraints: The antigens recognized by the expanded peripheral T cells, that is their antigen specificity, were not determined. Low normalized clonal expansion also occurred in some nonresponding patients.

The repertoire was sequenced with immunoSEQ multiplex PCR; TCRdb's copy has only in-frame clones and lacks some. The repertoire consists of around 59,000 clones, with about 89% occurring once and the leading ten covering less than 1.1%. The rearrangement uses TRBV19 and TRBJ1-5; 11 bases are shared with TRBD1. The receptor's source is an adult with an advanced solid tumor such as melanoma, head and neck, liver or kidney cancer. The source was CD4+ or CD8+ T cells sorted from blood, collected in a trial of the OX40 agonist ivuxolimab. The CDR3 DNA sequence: TGTGCCAGTAGTGAGGGACAGGGGGGCAATCAGCCCCAGCATTTT. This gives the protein CASSEGQGGNQPQHF.